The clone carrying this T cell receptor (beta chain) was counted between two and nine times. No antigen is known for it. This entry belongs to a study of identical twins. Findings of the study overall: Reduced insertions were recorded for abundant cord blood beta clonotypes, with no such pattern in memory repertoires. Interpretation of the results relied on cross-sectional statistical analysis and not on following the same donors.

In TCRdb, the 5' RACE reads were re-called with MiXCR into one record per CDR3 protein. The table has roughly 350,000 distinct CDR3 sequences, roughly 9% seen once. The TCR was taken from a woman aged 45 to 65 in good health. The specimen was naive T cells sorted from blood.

CDR3 sequence (DNA): TGCAGTGCAACCGGGACTAGCGGGGGGTACAATGAGCAGTTCTTC. Amino acids: CSATGTSGGYNEQFF. This sequence joins TRBV20-1 and TRBJ2-1, with 15 bases matching TRBD2. The CDR3 extends over 15 amino acids. Trimming removed 6 bases from V and 4 bases from J; junction bases left unmatched: 4. CDR1 is DFQATT and CDR2 is SNEGSKA in the germline V gene (reference sequence).